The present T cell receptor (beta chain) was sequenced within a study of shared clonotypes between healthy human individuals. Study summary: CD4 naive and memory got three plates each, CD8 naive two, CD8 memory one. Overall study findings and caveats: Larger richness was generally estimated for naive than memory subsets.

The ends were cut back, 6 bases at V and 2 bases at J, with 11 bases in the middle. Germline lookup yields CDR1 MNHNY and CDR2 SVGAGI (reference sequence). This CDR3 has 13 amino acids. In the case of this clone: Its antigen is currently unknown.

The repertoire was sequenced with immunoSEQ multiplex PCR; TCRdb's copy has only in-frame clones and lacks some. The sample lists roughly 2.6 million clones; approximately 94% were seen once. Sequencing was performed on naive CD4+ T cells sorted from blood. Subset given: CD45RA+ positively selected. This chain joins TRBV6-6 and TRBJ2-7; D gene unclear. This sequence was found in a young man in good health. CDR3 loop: CASSRELTYEQYF. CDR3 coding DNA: TGTGCCAGCAGCCGAGAGCTTACCTACGAGCAGTACTTC.